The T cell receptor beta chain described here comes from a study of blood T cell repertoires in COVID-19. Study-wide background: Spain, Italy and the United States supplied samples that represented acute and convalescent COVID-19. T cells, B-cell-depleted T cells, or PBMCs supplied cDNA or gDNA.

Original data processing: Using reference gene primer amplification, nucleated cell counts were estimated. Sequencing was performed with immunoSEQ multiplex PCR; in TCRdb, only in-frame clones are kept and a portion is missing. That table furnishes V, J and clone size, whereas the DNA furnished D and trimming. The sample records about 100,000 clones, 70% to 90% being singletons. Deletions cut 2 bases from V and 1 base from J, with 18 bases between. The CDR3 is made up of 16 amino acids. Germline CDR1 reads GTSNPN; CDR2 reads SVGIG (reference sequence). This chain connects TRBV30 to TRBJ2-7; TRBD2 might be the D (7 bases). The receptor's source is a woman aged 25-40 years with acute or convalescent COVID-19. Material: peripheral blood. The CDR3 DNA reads TGTGCCTGGAGTACGGGGGGCAGGGGCCCTTCCTACGAGCAGTACTTC. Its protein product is CAWSTGGRGPSYEQYF.